This TCR beta chain was observed in a study of blood T cell repertoires in COVID-19. Study details: Material from acute and convalescent COVID-19 was sourced from the United States, Italy and Spain. T cells, B-cell-depleted T cells, or PBMCs supplied cDNA or gDNA.

CDR1 is KGHSH, CDR2 LQKENI, per germline. V lost 6 bases and J lost 5, with 11 bases in between. The CDR3 sequence is 13 residues long. In the study's own analysis: Using reference gene primer amplification, nucleated cell counts were estimated. Repertoires were generated with immunoSEQ multiplex PCR, while TCRdb's copy carries only in-frame clones and drops some. The V and J calls and clone size are taken from that table; D and trimming were inferred from the DNA. The sample shows 70,000 to 90,000 clones, 70% to 90% of them seen only once. The V gene is TRBV18, the J gene TRBJ1-5; D unclear. Material: peripheral blood. The receptor comes from a man aged 80 or over with COVID-19, enrolled during active disease. DNA for the CDR3: TGTGCCAGCTCCCGCGGGGAGGATCAGCCCCAGCATTTT. This translates into CASSRGEDQPQHF.